This T cell receptor (beta chain) was captured in a study of identical twins. V was trimmed by 2 bases and J by 0 bases, leaving 10 bases between them. Germline loops: CDR1 SGHVS, CDR2 FQNEAQ. The CDR3 totals 16 residues. MiXCR, run by TCRdb on the 5' RACE reads, gives a single entry per CDR3 protein. The sample consists of some 900,000 distinct CDR3 sequences, 12% of them appearing once. These same data were also listed under a study on yellow fever vaccine responses in identical twins.

This TCR was recovered from a woman under 30 in good health. The genes are TRBV7-8 and TRBJ2-2; D not resolved. Sample: PBMCs. The CDR3 DNA is TGTGCCAGCAGCTTACCCCCAACAACGAACACCGGGGAGCTGTTTTTT. Amino acids: CASSLPPTTNTGELFF.